The 18 T cell receptor beta chains presented below share a single source sample, sequenced in a study of cytomegalovirus exposure and HLA in healthy donors. Method: immunoSEQ multiplex PCR; TCRdb's copy keeps in-frame clones and lacks some. The data contain 150,000 to 200,000 clones, 70% to 90% of them singletons. The sample consisted of PBMCs. The source is a woman aged 25 to 45 in good health and CMV-seronegative.

This chain uses TRBV19 with TRBJ1-2, with D possibly matching TRBD1 (5 bases). Germline V gene data show CDR1 as LNHDA and CDR2 as SQIVND (reference sequence). V shed 0 bases and J shed 0 bases, with 8 bases lying between them. CDR3 length: 15 residues. The CDR3 nucleotides read TGTGCCAGTAGTATAGATACAGGAGCTAACTATGGCTACACCTTC. Translated, it gives CASSIDTGANYGYTF.

The rearrangement links TRBV6-5 to TRBJ2-5; D gene ambiguous. The V end was cut by 4 bases, the J end by 2 bases, with 8 bases between. The CDR3 has 13 residues. Germline loops: CDR1 MNHEY, CDR2 SVGAGI. The CDR3 sequence is CASSLDLQETQYF. The DNA for the CDR3 is TGTGCCAGCAGTTTAGACTTACAAGAGACCCAGTACTTC.

The chain uses TRBV5-4 and TRBJ1-2; D perhaps matches TRBD1 (6 bases). The CDR3 is 13 residues long. The V end lost 4 bases, the J end lost 8 bases, and 15 bases lay between the germline ends. Germline loops: CDR1 SGHNT, CDR2 YYREEE (reference sequence). The CDR3 reads CASSVTGPGGYTF. The CDR3 DNA reads as TGTGCCAGCAGCGTGACAGGCCCGGGGGGCTACACCTTC.

J is TRBJ1-1 and V is TRBV5-1, with 12 positions matching TRBD1. Germline CDR1 reads SGHRS; CDR2 reads YFSETQ. The CDR3 contains 18 residues. V was pared by 1 base and J by 3 bases, with 10 bases of the junction left unmatched. The CDR3 protein is CASSLFGDRGLADTEAFF. The CDR3 DNA is TGCGCCAGCAGCTTGTTCGGGGACAGGGGGCTTGCGGACACTGAAGCTTTCTTT.

This chain joins TRBV29-1 and TRBJ2-1; a possible D gene is TRBD2 (5 bases). The CDR3 covers 11 residues. Per germline, CDR1 SQVTM and CDR2 ANQGSEA. The V gene lost 5 bases and the J gene lost 7 bases, with 9 bases spanning the gap. The DNA for the CDR3 is TGCAGCGTTAAGGAGGTAAATGAGCAGTTCTTC. Protein sequence: CSVKEVNEQFF.

This rearrangement joins TRBV7-8 to TRBJ2-1; 13 bases match TRBD2. This CDR3 contains 19 residues. V dropped 5 bases and J dropped 6; count of bases not matched to a gene: 16. Per the germline V gene, CDR1 is SGHVS and CDR2 is FQNEAQ. Here the CDR3 reads CASSLRQVGTSGNSNEQFF. CDR3 bases: TGTGCCAGCAGCCTCAGACAGGTTGGGACTAGCGGGAATTCCAATGAGCAGTTCTTC.

The chain uses TRBV28 and TRBJ2-7; no definite D call. The V gene lost 3 bases and the J gene lost 3 bases, with 15 bases spanning the gap. The CDR3 runs 15 residues. Germline CDR1 is MDHEN and CDR2 is SYDVKM. The CDR3 loop reads CASSLRQDARYEQYF. CDR3 coding DNA: TGTGCCAGCAGTTTGAGGCAGGATGCGCGCTACGAGCAGTACTTC. The complete variable domain, with remaining parts taken from reference TRBV28 and TRBJ2-7, reads DVKVTQSSRYLVKRTGEKVFLECVQDMDHENMFWYRQDPGLGLRLIYFSYDVKMKEKGDIPEGYSVSREKKERFSLILESASTNQTSMYLCASSLRQDARYEQYFGPGTRLTVT.

This rearrangement joins TRBV6-1 to TRBJ1-6; 9 bases align to TRBD1. Looked up from germline, CDR1 is MNHNS and CDR2 is SASEGT. This CDR3 is 18 amino acids long. Unmatched junction bases numbered 8, after V lost 4 bases and J lost 1 base. CDR3 bases: TGTGCCAGCAGTGGCCGAACAGGGGGCGCATCCTATAATTCACCCCTCCACTTT. It translates to CASSGRTGGASYNSPLHF.

The J gene is TRBJ2-7, the V gene TRBV27; D tentatively fits TRBD1 or TRBD2 (5 bases each). Per the germline V gene, CDR1 is MNHEY and CDR2 is SMNVEV (reference sequence). This CDR3 contains 14 residues. Trimming took 4 bases from V and 2 from J, leaving 12 bases between them. CDR3 DNA sequence: TGTGCCAGCAGTTACTCGGGACCGACCTACGAGCAGTACTTC. Translating it yields CASSYSGPTYEQYF.

This clone was seen only a few times. J is TRBJ1-2 and V is TRBV28; unclear D gene. With 8 bases removed from V and 7 bases from J, the gap between germline ends came to 17 bases. Germline V gene lookup returns CDR1 MDHEN and CDR2 SYDVKM. The CDR3 consists of 13 residues. The CDR3, as DNA: TGTGCCAGCTTTCAGGTCGCCCTGGCTGGCTACACCTTC. Amino acids: CASFQVALAGYTF.

The V gene is TRBV27, the J gene TRBJ2-7; TRBD1 matches at 7 bases. Per the germline V gene, CDR1 is MNHEY and CDR2 is SMNVEV (reference sequence). The CDR3 is 13 residues long. V gave up 5 bases and J gave up 9 bases; unmatched junction bases: 10. CDR3 DNA: TGTGCCAGCAGTACCGGGACAGTTGGGAGGCAGTACTTC. This gives the protein CASSTGTVGRQYF.

V gene TRBV4-2 combines with J gene TRBJ1-2; the D is unclear. This CDR3 spans 18 amino acids. The V and J ends lost 0 bases and 4 bases respectively, with 21 bases between them. The germline CDR1 and CDR2 sequences are LGHNA and YNFKEQ. The CDR3 DNA follows: TGTGCCAGCAGCCAAGATTTAAAGGGAGGTCATCTTTCCTATGGCTACACCTTC. This encodes CASSQDLKGGHLSYGYTF.

V gene TRBV6-6 combines with J gene TRBJ1-6; the D is unclear. The CDR3 length is 14 residues. Looked up from germline, CDR1 is MNHNY and CDR2 is SVGAGI (reference sequence). Trimming removed 4 bases at V and 5 bases at J, with 9 bases between. The CDR3 is CASSWRANNSPLHF. The CDR3 DNA sequence: TGTGCCAGCAGTTGGAGGGCGAATAATTCACCCCTCCACTTT.

V is TRBV6-6 and J is TRBJ2-7, with 7 positions matching TRBD1. Trimming took 2 bases from V and 3 from J; bases not matched to a gene: 4. CDR1 MNHNY and CDR2 SVGAGI come from the germline V gene (reference sequence). This CDR3 comprises 14 residues. CDR3 sequence: CASSYVTGFYEQYF. The CDR3 DNA reads TGTGCCAGCAGTTACGTGACAGGGTTCTACGAGCAGTACTTC.

This chain joins TRBV9 and TRBJ1-2, with 9 bases lining up with TRBD1. Looked up from germline, CDR1 is SGDLS and CDR2 is YYNGEE. The junction had 1 base not matched to a gene; V was cut back by 3 bases and J by 10 bases. CDR3 length equals 11 residues. CDR3 residues: CASSGQGDYTF. In DNA form, the CDR3 reads TGTGCCAGCAGCGGACAGGGGGACTACACCTTC.

The rearrangement joins TRBV7-9 to TRBJ1-6; possibly TRBD1 for D (5 bases). Looked up from germline, CDR1 is SEHNR and CDR2 is FQNEAQ (reference sequence). The V end was cut by 5 bases, the J end by 1 base, with 15 bases between. The CDR3 contains 17 residues. DNA for the CDR3: TGTGCCAGCAGCCAGACAGCCAGTGGGTCCTATAATTCACCCCTCCACTTT. It is translated as CASSQTASGSYNSPLHF. Looking up the rest from reference TRBV7-9 and TRBJ1-6 gives the full variable domain: DTGVSQNPRHKITKRGQNVTFRCDPISEHNRLYWYRQTLGQGPEFLTYFQNEAQLEKSRLLSDRFSAERPKGSFSTLEIQRTEQGDSAMYLCASSQTASGSYNSPLHFGNGTRLTVT.

This sequence joins TRBV20-1 and TRBJ2-5, with D maybe TRBD1 (5 bases). Germline lookup yields CDR1 DFQATT and CDR2 SNEGSKA (reference sequence). This CDR3 comprises 11 residues. Between the trimmed V and J ends, which lost 1 base and 8 bases, there was a span of 8 bases. CDR3 sequence: CSARGQFTQYF. In DNA, the CDR3 is TGCAGTGCTAGAGGACAGTTTACCCAGTACTTC.

The V and J genes are TRBV21-1 and TRBJ1-5; the DNA was not compared with TRBD1, the D call given in the table. TRBV21-1 is a known pseudogene. The CDR3 runs to 17 residues. Written as DNA, the CDR3 is TGTGCCAGCAGCAAGTCCAGGGGGAATTACTTCAATCAGCCCCAGCATTTT. It encodes CASSKSRGNYFNQPQHF.